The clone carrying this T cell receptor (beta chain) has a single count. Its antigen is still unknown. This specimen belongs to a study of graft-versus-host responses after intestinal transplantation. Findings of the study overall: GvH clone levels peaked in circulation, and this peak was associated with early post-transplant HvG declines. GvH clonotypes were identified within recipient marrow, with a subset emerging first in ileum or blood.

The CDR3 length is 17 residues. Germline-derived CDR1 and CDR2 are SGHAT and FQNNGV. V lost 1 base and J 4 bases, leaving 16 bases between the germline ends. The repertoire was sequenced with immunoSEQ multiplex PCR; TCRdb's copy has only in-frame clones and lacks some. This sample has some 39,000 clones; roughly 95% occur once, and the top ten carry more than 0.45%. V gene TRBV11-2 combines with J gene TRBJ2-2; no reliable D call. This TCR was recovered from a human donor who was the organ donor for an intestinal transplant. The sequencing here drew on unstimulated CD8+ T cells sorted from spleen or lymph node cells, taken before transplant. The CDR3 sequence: CASSLVSGFSGTGELFF. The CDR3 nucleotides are TGTGCCAGCAGCTTAGTTTCCGGGTTTAGTGGCACCGGGGAGCTGTTTTTT. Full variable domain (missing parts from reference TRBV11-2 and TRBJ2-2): EAGVAQSPRYKIIEKRQSVAFWCNPISGHATLYWYQQILGQGPKLLIQFQNNGVVDDSQLPKDRFSAERLKGVDSTLKIQPAKLEDSAVYLCASSLVSGFSGTGELFFGEGSRLTVL.